A selection of T cell receptor beta chains follows, all from one sample in a study of spatial heterogeneity in lung cancer. A single record per CDR3 protein comes from TCRdb applying MiXCR to the 5' RACE reads. The sample lists about 14,000 distinct CDR3 sequences; 3% to 4.5% were seen once. The sample in question was lung tumor tissue, obtained at surgery. These receptors all come from a male donor with early-stage non-small cell lung cancer. Each CDR3 is given with its conserved first and last residue. The D gene is left open where the match is weak. Clone size is stated in some rows and not others, as once, few, many or a class when expanded.

abundance: many
j_gene: TRBJ1-5
d_gene: -
v_gene: TRBV19
CDR3nt: TGTGCCAGTAAGGGGCTCCTTCAGGGCAATCAGCCCCAGCATTTT
CDR3aa: CASKGLLQGNQPQHF

abundance: many
j_gene: TRBJ2-3
d_gene: TRBD2
v_gene: TRBV20-1
CDR3nt: TGCAGTGCTAGAGGACTAGCGGGAATCACAGATACGCAGTATTTT
CDR3aa: CSARGLAGITDTQYF

abundance: many
j_gene: TRBJ2-3
d_gene: TRBD2
v_gene: TRBV6-2/TRBV6-3
CDR3nt: TGTGCCAGCAGTTTCGGTCTAGCGGGGGGGCTGACGTATTTT
CDR3aa: CASSFGLAGGLTYF

abundance: medium-sized
j_gene: TRBJ2-4
d_gene: -
v_gene: TRBV3-1
CDR3nt: TGTGCCAGCAGCCCTCTGATCGGGGAGGTGGGCAAAAACATTCAGTACTTC
CDR3aa: CASSPLIGEVGKNIQYF

abundance: medium-sized
j_gene: TRBJ1-5
d_gene: -
v_gene: TRBV30
CDR3nt: TGTGCCTGGAGTGTACTAGGTGTGGGCAATCAGCCCCAGCATTTT
CDR3aa: CAWSVLGVGNQPQHF

abundance: many
j_gene: TRBJ2-3
d_gene: -
v_gene: TRBV20-1
CDR3nt: TGCAGTGCTAGAGCAGGAGGGGGCATTCGCACAGATACGCAGTATTTT
CDR3aa: CSARAGGGIRTDTQYF

abundance: many
j_gene: TRBJ2-1
d_gene: TRBD2
v_gene: TRBV6-2/TRBV6-3
CDR3nt: TGTGCCAGCAGTTACTTAGCGGGAGGTGGAGGTGAGCAGTTCTTC
CDR3aa: CASSYLAGGGGEQFF

abundance: many
j_gene: TRBJ2-7
d_gene: -
v_gene: TRBV3-1
CDR3nt: TGTGCCAGCAGCCAAGAAATTAGCTCCTACGAGCAGTACTTC
CDR3aa: CASSQEISSYEQYF

abundance: -
j_gene: TRBJ2-5
d_gene: -
v_gene: TRBV20-1
CDR3nt: TGCAGTGCTAGAGATCGGGAAAGGGGGTTTGAGACCCAGTACTTC
CDR3aa: CSARDRERGFETQYF

abundance: many
j_gene: TRBJ2-2
d_gene: -
v_gene: TRBV10-1
CDR3nt: TGCGCCAGCAGCGAGGGTTTTGGTACAACCGGGGAGCTGTTTTTT
CDR3aa: CASSEGFGTTGELFF

abundance: -
j_gene: TRBJ2-3
d_gene: -
v_gene: TRBV5-4
CDR3nt: TGTGCCAGCAGCTACATTCGTGGAGATACGCAGTATTTT
CDR3aa: CASSYIRGDTQYF

abundance: many
j_gene: TRBJ1-5
d_gene: -
v_gene: TRBV7-6
CDR3nt: TGTGCCAGCAGCTCAGGGAACAATCAGCCCCAGCATTTT
CDR3aa: CASSSGNNQPQHF

abundance: many
j_gene: TRBJ1-1
d_gene: TRBD1
v_gene: TRBV2
CDR3nt: TGTGCCAGCAGTCCAGGGACAGGCTTCGCAGCTTTCTTT
CDR3aa: CASSPGTGFAAFF

abundance: medium-sized
j_gene: TRBJ1-1
d_gene: -
v_gene: TRBV25-1
CDR3nt: TGTGCCAGCAGTGAAGGGCAAGGGTTCGGAGCTTTCTTT
CDR3aa: CASSEGQGFGAFF

abundance: -
j_gene: TRBJ1-5
d_gene: -
v_gene: TRBV12-3/TRBV12-4
CDR3nt: TGTGCCAGCAGCCAAAACAATCAGCCCCAGCATTTT
CDR3aa: CASSQNNQPQHF

abundance: medium-sized
j_gene: TRBJ1-6
d_gene: -
v_gene: TRBV7-8
CDR3nt: TGTGCCAGCAGCTTAGGGCCATCCTCACCCCTCCACTTT
CDR3aa: CASSLGPSSPLHF

abundance: medium-sized
j_gene: TRBJ1-1
d_gene: -
v_gene: TRBV30
CDR3nt: TGTGCCTGGTGGAGGGGGTCTGAAGCTTTCTTT
CDR3aa: CAWWRGSEAFF

abundance: many
j_gene: TRBJ1-6
d_gene: TRBD1
v_gene: TRBV20-1
CDR3nt: TGCAGTGCTAGAAAAGGCGGACAGGAAAATTCACCCCTCCACTTT
CDR3aa: CSARKGGQENSPLHF

abundance: -
j_gene: TRBJ2-1
d_gene: -
v_gene: TRBV7-2
CDR3nt: TGTGCCAGCAGCTTAGCTACTGCCAGGAATGAGCAGTTCTTC
CDR3aa: CASSLATARNEQFF

abundance: many
j_gene: TRBJ1-1
d_gene: -
v_gene: TRBV3-1
CDR3nt: TGTGCCAGCAGCCAAGATCAACAGCGCGAAGTGGCTTTCTTT
CDR3aa: CASSQDQQREVAFF

abundance: many
j_gene: TRBJ2-1
d_gene: TRBD1
v_gene: TRBV18
CDR3nt: TGTGCCAGCTCACCACCGGGACAGGGCCGCATCCATGAGCAGTTCTTC
CDR3aa: CASSPPGQGRIHEQFF

abundance: many
j_gene: TRBJ2-3
d_gene: -
v_gene: TRBV7-9
CDR3nt: TGTGCCAGCAGCTCGTTACTAAAGGCTAGCACAGATACGCAGTATTTT
CDR3aa: CASSSLLKASTDTQYF

abundance: many
j_gene: TRBJ2-2
d_gene: -
v_gene: TRBV12-3/TRBV12-4
CDR3nt: TGTGCCAGCAGTTCGCGGGGACCAGGGGAGCTGTTTTTT
CDR3aa: CASSSRGPGELFF

abundance: many
j_gene: TRBJ2-5
d_gene: -
v_gene: TRBV7-8
CDR3nt: TGTGCCAGCAGCTTAATTTCGACAGACCAAGAGACCCAGTACTTC
CDR3aa: CASSLISTDQETQYF

abundance: many
j_gene: TRBJ1-2
d_gene: -
v_gene: TRBV7-9
CDR3nt: TGTGCCAGCAGCTTAGCGGCCAGGGATTATGGCTACACCTTC
CDR3aa: CASSLAARDYGYTF

abundance: few
j_gene: TRBJ2-6
d_gene: -
v_gene: TRBV20-1
CDR3nt: TGCAGTGCCCAACCCGGACCGACTGGGGCCAACGTCCTGACTTTC
CDR3aa: CSAQPGPTGANVLTF

abundance: many
j_gene: TRBJ1-2
d_gene: TRBD1
v_gene: TRBV5-6
CDR3nt: TGTGCCAGCAGCCCGAAGACAGGGGATTCCTATGGCTACACCTTC
CDR3aa: CASSPKTGDSYGYTF

abundance: many
j_gene: TRBJ2-1
d_gene: -
v_gene: TRBV10-3
CDR3nt: TGTGCCATCAGTGAGTACTGGGACGGAAGCTCTAATGAGCAGTTCTTC
CDR3aa: CAISEYWDGSSNEQFF

abundance: -
j_gene: TRBJ1-1
d_gene: -
v_gene: TRBV27
CDR3nt: TGTGCCAGTTGCCCCACGGATCGGAACACTGAAGCTTTCTTT
CDR3aa: CASCPTDRNTEAFF

abundance: -
j_gene: TRBJ2-1
d_gene: TRBD2
v_gene: TRBV3-1
CDR3nt: TGTGCCAGCAGCCAAGGCCGAGGGAGGGATGAGCAGTTCTTC
CDR3aa: CASSQGRGRDEQFF

abundance: many
j_gene: TRBJ2-3
d_gene: -
v_gene: TRBV7-2
CDR3nt: TGTGCCAGCACTCAGGCGAGGGCCGATACGCAGTATTTT
CDR3aa: CASTQARADTQYF

abundance: many
j_gene: TRBJ2-1
d_gene: TRBD2
v_gene: TRBV6-5
CDR3nt: TGTGCCAGCACCCGCCGGACTAGCGGGGTTAGCTCCTACAATGAGCAGTTCTTC
CDR3aa: CASTRRTSGVSSYNEQFF